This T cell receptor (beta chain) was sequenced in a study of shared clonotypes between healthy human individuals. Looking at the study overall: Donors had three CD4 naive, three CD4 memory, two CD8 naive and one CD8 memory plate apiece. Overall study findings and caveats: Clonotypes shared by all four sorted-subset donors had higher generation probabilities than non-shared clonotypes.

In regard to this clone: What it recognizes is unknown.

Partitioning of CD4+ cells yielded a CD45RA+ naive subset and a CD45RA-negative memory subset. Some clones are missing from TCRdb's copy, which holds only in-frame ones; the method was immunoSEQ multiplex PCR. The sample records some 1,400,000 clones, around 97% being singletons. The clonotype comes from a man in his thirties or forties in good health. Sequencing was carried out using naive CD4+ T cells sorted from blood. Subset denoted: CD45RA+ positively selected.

This chain's CDR3 is CASSAGLAGPYNEQFF. In DNA form, the CDR3 reads TGTGCCAGCAGCGCGGGACTAGCGGGGCCCTACAATGAGCAGTTCTTC. The V gene is TRBV5-6, the J gene TRBJ2-1; 13 bases agree with TRBD2. Germline trimming cut 4 bases from V and 2 bases from J; bases unmatched to any gene: 3. This CDR3 has 16 residues. Germline assignment: CDR1 SGHDT and CDR2 YYEEEE.